Presented here are 11 T cell receptor beta chains from one specimen sequenced in a study of glioma-infiltrating T cells after dendritic cell vaccination. Method: immunoSEQ multiplex PCR; TCRdb's copy keeps in-frame clones and lacks some. The sample carries roughly 88,000 clones, approximately 75% recorded once. Time point: after dendritic cell vaccination, including at tumor progression/relapse. This specimen consisted of blood, obtained after dendritic cell vaccination. The source of these receptors is a human donor with glioblastoma.

The chain employs TRBV6-1 and TRBJ2-2, with 8 nucleotides matching TRBD1. Looked up from germline, CDR1 is MNHNS and CDR2 is SASEGT. This CDR3 contains 15 residues. V shed 5 bases, J shed 5 bases, and the junction held 7 bases outside the gene matches. The CDR3 coding sequence is TGTGCCAGCAGTCCCCGACAGGGGCTGACCGGGGAGCTGTTTTTT. Residues: CASSPRQGLTGELFF.

This chain links TRBV19 with TRBJ2-3; weak D call: TRBD2 (7 bases). Trimming left V 3 bases short and J 2 bases short, with 12 bases between. Germline V lookup: CDR1 LNHDA, CDR2 SQIVND (reference sequence). CDR3 length: 15 residues. CDR3 amino acids: CASSIARGATDTQYF. The CDR3 DNA sequence: TGTGCCAGTAGTATTGCACGGGGGGCCACAGATACGCAGTATTTT.

This rearrangement joins TRBV10-3 to TRBJ2-1; 11 nucleotides match TRBD2. The J segment lost 9 bases and the V segment lost 6 bases, leaving 10 bases of the junction unmatched. The CDR3 has 15 residues. Germline lookup yields CDR1 ENHRY and CDR2 SYGVKD. The CDR3 DNA sequence: TGTGCCATCAGGGCCGAACTAGCGGGGGACCTTGAGCAGTTCTTC. It is translated as CAIRAELAGDLEQFF.

The CDR3 protein is CASTDRDRGFQPQHF. DNA of the CDR3: TGTGCCAGTACGGACCGGGACAGGGGGTTTCAGCCCCAGCATTTT. The chain links TRBV19 to TRBJ1-5; 11 positions agree with TRBD1. CDR3 length: 15 residues. J gave up 6 bases and V 7 bases, and 8 bases lay outside the gene matches. Germline V gene sequence: CDR1 LNHDA, CDR2 SQIVND (reference sequence).

V usage is TRBV4-1 and J usage is TRBJ1-5, with D tentatively TRBD1 (6 bases). CDR3 length: 17 amino acids. Germline V lookup: CDR1 MGHRA, CDR2 YSYEKL. Trimming stripped 1 base from V and 1 base from J, with 14 bases between. CDR3 region: CASSQVFGDISNQPQHF. The CDR3 coding sequence is TGCGCCAGCAGCCAAGTTTTCGGGGACATAAGCAATCAGCCCCAGCATTTT.

This clone was detected once. One junction end does not reproduce the germline sequence, and a read error may be involved. This CDR3 is also generated by other DNA sequences in the sample. The chain couples TRBV10-3 to TRBJ1-2; 7 bases fit TRBD1. This CDR3 has 14 residues. CDR1 ENHRY and CDR2 SYGVKD come from the germline V gene. Here the CDR3 reads CAISDLDRAYGYTF. The CDR3, as DNA: TGTGCCATAAGTGACCTAGACAGGGCCTATGGCTACACCTTC.

The chain recombines TRBV18 with TRBJ1-5; 9 bases align to TRBD1. Trimming at V came to 2 bases and at J to 5 bases, leaving 4 bases not matched to a gene. CDR1 is KGHSH and CDR2 is LQKENI in the germline V gene. The CDR3 has 15 residues. CDR3 region: CASSPGTGTYQPQHF. DNA for the CDR3: TGTGCCAGCTCACCAGGGACAGGGACTTATCAGCCCCAGCATTTT.

This chain links TRBV27 with TRBJ2-7; 8 bases fit TRBD1. There are 14 residues in the CDR3. The trim removed 3 bases at V and 3 bases at J, leaving 4 bases unmatched. Germline values: CDR1 MNHEY, CDR2 SMNVEV (reference sequence). The CDR3 nucleotides are TGTGCCAGCAGTTTCCTACAGGGGGGCTACGAGCAGTACTTC. Translating gives CASSFLQGGYEQYF.

This chain connects TRBV11-2 to TRBJ2-5; D might be TRBD2 (5 bases). V lost 0 bases and J lost 5, with 16 bases in between. This CDR3 spans 16 amino acids. Germline CDR1 is SGHAT and CDR2 is FQNNGV. The CDR3 bases are TGTGCCAGCAGCTTAGAACGGGGAAGGACGCGGGAGACCCAGTACTTC. It translates to CASSLERGRTRETQYF.

J is TRBJ2-3 and V is TRBV9, with 7 bases fitting TRBD2. J lost 2 bases, V lost 6 bases, and 6 bases had no gene match. CDR1 SGDLS and CDR2 YYNGEE come from the germline V gene. The CDR3 contains 14 residues. As DNA, the CDR3 is TGTGCCAGCAATCGGCGGGAGACCACAGATACGCAGTATTTT. Amino acids: CASNRRETTDTQYF. Looking up the rest from reference TRBV9 and TRBJ2-3 gives the full variable domain: DSGVTQTPKHLITATGQRVTLRCSPRSGDLSVYWYQQSLDQGLQFLIQYYNGEERAKGNILERFSAQQFPDLHSELNLSSLELGDSALYFCASNRRETTDTQYFGPGTRLTVL.

This chain connects TRBV13 to TRBJ2-7, with D tentatively TRBD2 (5 bases). CDR3 size: 17 residues. Germline assignment: CDR1 PRHDT and CDR2 FYEKMQ (reference sequence). V lost 3 bases and J lost 3, with 21 bases in between. The CDR3 spells CASSFSTSLGEGYEQYF. As DNA, the CDR3 is TGTGCCAGCAGCTTCTCTACCTCTTTGGGTGAGGGCTACGAGCAGTACTTC.